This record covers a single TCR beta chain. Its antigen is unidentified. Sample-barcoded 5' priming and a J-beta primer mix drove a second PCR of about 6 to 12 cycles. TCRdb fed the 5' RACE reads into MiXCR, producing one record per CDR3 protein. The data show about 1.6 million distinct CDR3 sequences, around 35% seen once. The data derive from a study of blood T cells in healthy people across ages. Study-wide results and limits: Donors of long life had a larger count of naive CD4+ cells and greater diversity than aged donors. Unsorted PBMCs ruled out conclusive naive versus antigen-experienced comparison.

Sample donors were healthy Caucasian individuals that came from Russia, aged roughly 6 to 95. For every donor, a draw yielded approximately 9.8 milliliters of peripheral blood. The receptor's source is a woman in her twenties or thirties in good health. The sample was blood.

CDR3 protein: CASSAVPGSVTEAFF. The CDR3 DNA reads as TGTGCCAGCAGTGCGGTGCCAGGGTCGGTCACTGAAGCTTTCTTT. The chain carries TRBV6-1 and TRBJ1-1; a possible D gene is TRBD1 (5 bases). Deletions cut 4 bases from V and 4 bases from J, with 16 bases between. The CDR3 is 15 residues long. Germline V gene lookup returns CDR1 MNHNS and CDR2 SASEGT.